This T cell receptor beta chain was found in a study of blood T cell repertoires in COVID-19. Across the study: Both acute and convalescent COVID-19 samples were obtained from the United States, Italy and Spain. PBMCs, B-cell-depleted T cells, or T cells were the source of the cDNA or gDNA that made up the material.

The V end was cut by 5 bases, the J end by 6 bases, with 7 bases between. Germline-derived CDR1 and CDR2 are SNHLY and FYNNEI. CDR3 size: 11 residues. Original processing notes: Quantification of nucleated cells was approximated via reference gene primer amplification. Sequencing used immunoSEQ multiplex PCR; TCRdb keeps in-frame clones, though not all of them. D and trimming come from the DNA, and the V and J calls and clone size come from that table. The table includes over 100,000 clones, approximately 90% detected once. The TCR was taken from a human donor in a cohort sampled during active COVID-19. The chain has TRBV2 and TRBJ1-2; D unresolved. The sequenced sample consisted of peripheral blood. This chain's CDR3 is CASSLGDGYTF. Written as DNA, the CDR3 is TGTGCCAGCAGTCTCGGGGATGGCTACACCTTC.